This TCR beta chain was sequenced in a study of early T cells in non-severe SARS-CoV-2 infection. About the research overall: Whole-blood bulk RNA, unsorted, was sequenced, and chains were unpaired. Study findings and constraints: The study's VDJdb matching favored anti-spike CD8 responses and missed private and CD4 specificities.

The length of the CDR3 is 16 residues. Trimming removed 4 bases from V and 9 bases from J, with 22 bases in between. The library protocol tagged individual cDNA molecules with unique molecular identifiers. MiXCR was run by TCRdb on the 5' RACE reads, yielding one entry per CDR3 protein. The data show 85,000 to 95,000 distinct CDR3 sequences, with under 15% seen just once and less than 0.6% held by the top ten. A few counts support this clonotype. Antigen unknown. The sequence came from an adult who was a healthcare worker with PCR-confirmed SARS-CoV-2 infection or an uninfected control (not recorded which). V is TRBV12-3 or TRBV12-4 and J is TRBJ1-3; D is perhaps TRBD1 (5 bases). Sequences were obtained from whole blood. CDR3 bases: TGTGCCAGCAGTTCCGGGACCACGACGACCAACCCCACCATATATTTT. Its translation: CASSSGTTTTNPTIYF.